A single T cell receptor (beta chain) is shown here with its context. Which antigen it targets is not known. It has no much larger one-base neighbor in the sample; base qualities were not kept. The data derive from a study of T cell changes during pregnancy in multiple sclerosis (dated by TCRdb to about 2019). For context, the study as a whole: The study looked at changes in the T cell repertoire across pregnancy in women with multiple sclerosis.

V sheds 0 bases and J sheds 4 bases, leaving 15 bases between their ends. Taken from cysteine to phenylalanine, the CDR3 has 16 residues. CDR3 DNA only is kept here, 48 bases in frame from base 1. The germline V gene sets CDR1 to SGDLS and CDR2 to YYNGEE. Libraries were made using the immunoSEQ multiplex PCR assay. Drawn from immuneACCESS, this table holds only the in-frame rearrangements with V and J called that TCRdb kept. Clones are partly lost; checked studies trace under half to an unresolved V gene and leave the rest unexplained. The sample yields some 28,000 clones; around 89% were counted once. The top ten clones comprise under 4% of the sample.

This sequence originates from a female donor in good health, enrolled as a control in a pregnancy study. The sequence is built from TRBV9 and TRBJ2-3; no D gene can be assigned with confidence. The input for sequencing was CD4+ T cells from peripheral blood mononuclear cells, taken in the first trimester of pregnancy. The nucleotide sequence reads as follows: TGTGCCAGCAGCGTAGAGAGGAATTATGCCCCAGATACGCAGTATTTT. Its protein is CASSVERNYAPDTQYF.